These 27 T cell receptor beta chains originate from one sample sequenced in a study of persistence of HIV-infected CD4 T cells. These TCRs' antigens remain unknown. Sequencing used immunoSEQ version 4 in survey mode. Using immunoSEQ multiplex PCR, the repertoire was profiled, and TCRdb retains in-frame clones only, with some absent. The profile covers about 40,000 clones, with over 75% appearing a single time and 5.4% taken by the ten largest. Cells were stimulated with overlapping HIV-1 Gag 15-mer peptides. Sorted nonresponding memory CD4+ T cells were CD40L-negative, CD69-negative, CD45RO-high. The sample in question was cultured CD4+ T cells from PBMCs, obtained from a patient who received antiretroviral therapy. Receptors were obtained from an adult with HIV. The donor label of this sample is uncertain.

The rearrangement links TRBV10-3 to TRBJ1-5; TRBD1 agrees at 7 bases. Unmatched junction bases numbered 6, after V lost 5 bases and J lost 5 bases. Germline assignment: CDR1 ENHRY and CDR2 SYGVKD. The CDR3 contains 14 residues. The CDR3 here is CAISPGGPYQPQHF. The CDR3 nucleotides are TGTGCCATCAGTCCAGGGGGTCCCTATCAGCCCCAGCATTTT.

The chain combines TRBV19 with TRBJ1-6; TRBD1 matches at 10 bases. Germline V CDR1 and CDR2: LNHDA, SQIVND (reference sequence). The junction had 10 bases not matched to a gene; V was cut back by 4 bases and J by 13 bases. This CDR3 region has 15 residues. CDR3 residues: CASSNDRDRGFPLHF. The CDR3 coding sequence is TGTGCCAGTAGTAATGACCGGGACAGGGGTTTTCCCCTCCACTTT. Complete variable domain (other parts from reference TRBV19 and TRBJ1-6): DGGITQSPKYLFRKEGQNVTLSCEQNLNHDAMYWYRQDPGQGLRLIYYSQIVNDFQKGDIAEGYSVSREKKESFPLTVTSAQKNPTAFYLCASSNDRDRGFPLHFGNGTRLTVT.

This sequence joins TRBV7-2 and TRBJ2-3, with 7 bases aligning to TRBD1. Per germline, CDR1 SGHTA and CDR2 FQGNSA. The CDR3 has 15 amino acids. V shed 5 bases, J shed 5 bases, and the junction held 10 bases outside the gene matches. CDR3 residues: CASSTHRGSGDTQYF. The CDR3 DNA sequence: TGTGCCAGCAGCACACACAGGGGTTCGGGAGATACGCAGTATTTT.

The rearrangement joins TRBV25-1 to TRBJ1-4; D unclear. V dropped 9 bases and J dropped 8 bases, with 16 bases sitting between them. This CDR3 contains 13 residues. Germline V gene data show CDR1 as MGHDK and CDR2 as SYGVNS. CDR3 region: CARARGASEKLFF. CDR3 DNA sequence: TGTGCCAGGGCCCGCGGCGCCTCGGAAAAACTGTTTTTT.

The J gene is TRBJ2-6, the V gene TRBV6-1; 7 bases line up with TRBD2. There are 17 residues in the CDR3. Germline assignment: CDR1 MNHNS and CDR2 SASEGT. V was pared by 4 bases and J by 0 bases, with 6 bases of the junction left unmatched. CDR3: CASSALGGTSGANVLTF. The CDR3 coding sequence is TGTGCCAGCAGTGCGTTGGGGGGGACCTCTGGGGCCAACGTCCTGACTTTC.

The CDR3 sequence is CASSSGLAGSTDTQYF. Here the CDR3 DNA reads TGTGCCAGCAGCTCCGGACTAGCGGGGAGCACAGATACGCAGTATTTT. The chain recombines TRBV7-3 with TRBJ2-3; TRBD2 matches 12 bases. Trimming at V came to 4 bases and at J to 0 bases, leaving 2 bases not matched to a gene. This CDR3 spans 16 amino acids. From germline, CDR1 is SGHTA and CDR2 FQGTGA. The full variable domain, rest sourced from reference TRBV7-3 and TRBJ2-3, is GAGVSQTPSNKVTEKGKYVELRCDPISGHTALYWYRQSLGQGPEFLIYFQGTGAADDSGLPNDRFFAVRPEGSVSTLKIQRTERGDSAVYLCASSSGLAGSTDTQYFGPGTRLTVL.

This chain uses TRBV2 with TRBJ1-5; TRBD1 matches at 7 bases. The V gene end was trimmed by 6 bases and the J gene end by 6 bases; junction bases not matched to a gene: 5. The CDR3 has 13 amino acids. The germline CDR1 and CDR2 sequences are SNHLY and FYNNEI. Here the CDR3 DNA reads TGTGCCAGCAGCCGGGACAGTATTCAGCCCCAGCATTTT. Its translation: CASSRDSIQPQHF.

CDR3 nucleotide sequence: TGTGCCAGCAGTTTTCGGCAGGCACATCAGCCCCAGCATTTT. Residues: CASSFRQAHQPQHF. The chain uses TRBV28 and TRBJ1-5; no reliable D call. Germline V gene sequence: CDR1 MDHEN, CDR2 SYDVKM. The CDR3 totals 14 residues. Trimming removed 3 bases at V and 5 bases at J, with 11 bases between.

The V call is TRBV7-3, the J call TRBJ1-2, with D tentatively TRBD1 (5 bases). Looked up from germline, CDR1 is SGHTA and CDR2 is FQGTGA. Trimming pared 5 bases from V and 13 bases from J, leaving 23 bases between. The CDR3 length is 14 residues. CDR3 loop: CASSPLPSSGVSTF. DNA of the CDR3: TGTGCCAGCAGCCCCCTCCCCAGCTCGGGGGTGTCCACCTTC.

The rearrangement links TRBV3-1 (or the pseudogene TRBV3-2) to TRBJ2-7; 7 nucleotides match TRBD1. V shed 6 bases, J shed 0 bases, and the junction held 5 bases outside the gene matches. CDR1 and CDR2 from the germline V gene are LGHDT and YNNKEL (reference sequence). The length of the CDR3 is 14 residues. The CDR3 DNA follows: TGTGCCAGCAGTAGACAGGGCCCCTCCTACGAGCAGTACTTC. This gives the protein CASSRQGPSYEQYF.

The chain's CDR3 is CSAKQNTEAFF. Written as DNA, the CDR3 is TGCAGTGCTAAGCAAAACACTGAAGCTTTCTTT. The V and J genes are TRBV20-1 and TRBJ1-1, with no clear D. V lost 4 bases, J lost 2 bases, and 5 bases lay in between. This CDR3 has 11 amino acids. Germline-derived CDR1 and CDR2 are DFQATT and SNEGSKA (reference sequence).

The chain has TRBV20-1 and TRBJ2-7, with D possibly matching TRBD1 (5 bases). The germline gives CDR1 DFQATT, CDR2 SNEGSKA (reference sequence). V was trimmed by 3 bases and J by 5 bases, leaving 11 bases between them. The length of the CDR3 is 12 residues. CDR3 sequence (DNA): TGCAGTGCTAGTAAGGGGCGGAACGAGCAGTACTTC. This sequence encodes CSASKGRNEQYF.

Concerning this clone itself: Other DNA sequences in this specimen translate into the identical CDR3. The chain employs TRBV28 and TRBJ1-1, with 9 bases lining up with TRBD1. The germline V gene encodes CDR1 MDHEN and CDR2 SYDVKM. This CDR3 has 15 residues. Trimming removed 5 bases from V and 3 bases from J; junction bases left unmatched: 7. CDR3 protein: CASSPGQGGDTEAFF. In nucleotides, the CDR3 is TGTGCCAGCAGTCCGGGACAGGGAGGGGACACTGAAGCTTTCTTT.

The V and J genes are TRBV7-3 and TRBJ2-1; TRBD1 is a possible D gene (6 bases). The CDR3 spans 15 residues. CDR1 SGHTA and CDR2 FQGTGA come from the germline V gene. V was clipped by 2 bases and J by 3 bases, with 11 bases between them. CDR3 DNA: TGTGCCAGCAGCTTAGCTGGGGGACACTACAATGAGCAGTTCTTC. Its protein is CASSLAGGHYNEQFF. Filled out from reference TRBV7-3 and TRBJ2-1, the complete variable domain reads GAGVSQTPSNKVTEKGKYVELRCDPISGHTALYWYRQSLGQGPEFLIYFQGTGAADDSGLPNDRFFAVRPEGSVSTLKIQRTERGDSAVYLCASSLAGGHYNEQFFGPGTRLTVL.

The CDR3 nucleotides read TGTGCCAGTAAGCCTTATATGATCGATGAGCAGTTCTTC. This encodes CASKPYMIDEQFF. J is TRBJ2-1 and V is TRBV19, with unresolved D. The V gene lost 7 bases and the J gene lost 8 bases, with 15 bases spanning the gap. The CDR3 has 13 residues. Germline V gene sequence: CDR1 LNHDA, CDR2 SQIVND (reference sequence).

V usage is TRBV18 and J usage is TRBJ2-5; weak D call: TRBD2 (5 bases). CDR3 size: 15 residues. Germline lookup yields CDR1 KGHSH and CDR2 LQKENI. The V and J ends lost 6 bases and 4 bases respectively, with 18 bases between them. The chain's CDR3 is CASSLNEGAVETQYF. In nucleotides, the CDR3 is TGTGCCAGCTCCCTGAACGAGGGCGCGGTAGAGACCCAGTACTTC.

The chain recombines TRBV7-2 with TRBJ2-1; D ambiguous. Per germline, CDR1 SGHTA and CDR2 FQGNSA. V was clipped by 3 bases and J by 3 bases, with 6 bases between them. CDR3 length: 13 residues. DNA of the CDR3: TGTGCCAGCAGCTTTAACCACTACAATGAGCAGTTCTTC. This gives the protein CASSFNHYNEQFF.

This clone has a handful of counts. V and J are TRBV4-2 and TRBJ1-3; no firm D call. Germline values: CDR1 LGHNA, CDR2 YNFKEQ. V dropped 1 base and J dropped 1 base, with 11 bases sitting between them. The CDR3 length is 16 residues. The chain's CDR3 is CASSQGRQSSGNTIYF. The CDR3 DNA reads as TGTGCCAGCAGCCAAGGCCGGCAGTCGTCTGGAAACACCATATATTTT.

This chain uses TRBV15 with TRBJ1-3, with D tentatively TRBD1 (5 bases). Germline loops: CDR1 LNHNV, CDR2 YYDKDF (reference sequence). The CDR3 runs to 13 residues. The V and J ends lost 1 base and 4 bases respectively, with 5 bases between them. CDR3 loop: CATSRGTGNTIYF. The CDR3 DNA reads TGTGCCACCAGCAGAGGGACAGGAAACACCATATATTTT.

This chain joins TRBV24-1 and TRBJ2-2, with D tentatively TRBD2 (5 bases). The V end lost 3 bases, the J end lost 7 bases, and 17 bases lay between the germline ends. CDR1 KGHDR and CDR2 SFDVKD come from the germline V gene. The length of the CDR3 is 16 residues. The CDR3 spells CATSDVGREVYGELFF. The CDR3 DNA reads as TGTGCCACCAGTGATGTAGGACGGGAAGTTTACGGGGAGCTGTTTTTT.

This clone has just a few counts. V is TRBV19 and J is TRBJ2-7; D ambiguous. Germline loops: CDR1 LNHDA, CDR2 SQIVND (reference sequence). Trimming removed 7 bases at V and 4 bases at J, with 14 bases between. This CDR3 contains 13 residues. The CDR3 spells CASKPSERYEQYF. CDR3 coding DNA: TGTGCCAGTAAGCCCTCAGAGAGATACGAGCAGTACTTC.

In its sample, this clone was seen once. The chain links TRBV18 to TRBJ1-1; the D gene is possibly TRBD1 (6 bases). Looked up from germline, CDR1 is KGHSH and CDR2 is LQKENI. V gave up 3 bases and J gave up 2 bases, with 16 bases separating them. The CDR3 has 16 residues. This CDR3 is CASSPAAGASNTEAFF. CDR3 coding DNA: TGTGCCAGCTCACCGGCGGCAGGGGCATCCAACACTGAAGCTTTCTTT.

The CDR3 here is CASSVAGGPLAKNIQYF. The CDR3 coding sequence is TGTGCCAGCAGCGTAGCGGGGGGGCCCTTAGCCAAAAACATTCAGTACTTC. This chain links TRBV9 with TRBJ2-4; the match to TRBD2 covers 8 bases. CDR3 size: 17 residues. Germline V CDR1 and CDR2: SGDLS, YYNGEE. V lost 0 bases and J lost 0; bases outside the gene matches: 5.

The V call is TRBV3-1 (or the pseudogene TRBV3-2), the J call TRBJ2-3; D is unresolved. Between the trimmed V and J ends, which lost 1 base and 2 bases, there was a span of 13 bases. The V gene's germline CDR1 is LGHDT and CDR2 YNNKEL (reference sequence). This CDR3 has 16 amino acids. CDR3 bases: TGTGCCAGCAGCCAAGTTTCCGGCCGTTACACAGATACGCAGTATTTT. Translating it yields CASSQVSGRYTDTQYF.

Note on this clone: A junction boundary mismatches the germline segment, possibly from a read error. This chain joins TRBV5-4 and TRBJ1-2; 7 bases align to TRBD1. CDR1 is SGHNT, CDR2 YYREEE, per germline (reference sequence). The CDR3 consists of 14 residues. Here the CDR3 reads CASSLPRDSGDLAF. The CDR3 nucleotides read TGTGCCAGCAGCTTGCCCCGGGACAGCGGCGACTTGGCCTTC.

This clone showed up just a few times. The gene calls are TRBV24-1 and TRBJ2-7; D is possibly TRBD2 (6 bases). Trimming pared 7 bases from V and 5 bases from J, leaving 14 bases between. CDR3 length: 13 amino acids. CDR1 and CDR2 from the germline V gene are KGHDR and SFDVKD. The CDR3 DNA is TGTGCCACCAGCAAGGGACTTAACGACGAGCAGTACTTC. It yields the protein CATSKGLNDEQYF.

This chain links TRBV19 with TRBJ1-4, with D maybe TRBD1 (5 bases). V dropped 5 bases and J dropped 10 bases, with 14 bases sitting between them. The germline gives CDR1 LNHDA, CDR2 SQIVND (reference sequence). This CDR3 has 13 amino acids. The CDR3 sequence is CASSPGTGGKLFF. CDR3 DNA: TGTGCCAGTAGTCCCGGGACTGGGGGAAAACTGTTTTTT.